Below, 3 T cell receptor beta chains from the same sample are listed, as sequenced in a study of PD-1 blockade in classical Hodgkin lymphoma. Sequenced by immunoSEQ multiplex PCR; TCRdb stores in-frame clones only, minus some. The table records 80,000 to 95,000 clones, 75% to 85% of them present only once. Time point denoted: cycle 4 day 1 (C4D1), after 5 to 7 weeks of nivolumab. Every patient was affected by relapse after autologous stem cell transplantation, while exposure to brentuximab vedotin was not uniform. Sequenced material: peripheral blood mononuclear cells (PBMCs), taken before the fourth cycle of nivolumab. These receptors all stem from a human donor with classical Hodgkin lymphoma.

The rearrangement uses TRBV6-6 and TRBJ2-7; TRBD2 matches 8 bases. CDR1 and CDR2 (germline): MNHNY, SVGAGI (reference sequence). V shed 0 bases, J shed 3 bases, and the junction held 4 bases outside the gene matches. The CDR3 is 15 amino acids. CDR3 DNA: TGTGCCAGCAGTTACTCGATGCGGGAGGACTACGAGCAGTACTTC. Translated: CASSYSMREDYEQYF.

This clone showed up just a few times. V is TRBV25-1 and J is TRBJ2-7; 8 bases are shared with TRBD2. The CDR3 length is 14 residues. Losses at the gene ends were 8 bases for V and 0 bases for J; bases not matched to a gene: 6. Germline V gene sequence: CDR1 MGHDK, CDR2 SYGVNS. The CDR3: CASPLAGYSYEQYF. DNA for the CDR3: TGTGCCAGCCCCTTAGCGGGGTACTCCTACGAGCAGTACTTC.

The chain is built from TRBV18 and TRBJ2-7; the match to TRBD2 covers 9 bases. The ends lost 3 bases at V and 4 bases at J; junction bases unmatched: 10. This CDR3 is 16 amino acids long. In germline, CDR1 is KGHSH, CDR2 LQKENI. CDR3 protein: CASSPPLGSGRYEQYF. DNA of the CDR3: TGTGCCAGCTCACCCCCTCTGGGTAGCGGGAGATACGAGCAGTACTTC.